The sequence of this T cell receptor (beta chain) was determined in a study of T cell repertoires in cytomegalovirus infection. Study-level results: Adding up the frequency of public TCR beta families identified people who carried CMV plus the relevant HLA.

Germline-derived CDR1 and CDR2 are SGHTA and FQGNSA. This CDR3 spans 15 amino acids. V lost 4 bases and J 3 bases, leaving 14 bases between the germline ends. Using its own MiXCR run on the reads, TCRdb lists one record per CDR3 protein. The sample includes a few hundred thousand distinct CDR3 sequences, 15% to 20% seen only once; the top ten take around 12%. This clonotype was picked up many times. Its antigen is not identified. This receptor was taken from a human donor in good health (CMV status not recorded). Some clones in this sample may be carry-over from other donors' samples. This chain joins TRBV7-2 and TRBJ2-3; TRBD2 might be the D (5 bases). The sample taken for sequencing was PBMCs. The CDR3 reads CASSSVWTGTDTQYF. DNA of the CDR3: TGTGCCAGCAGCTCCGTATGGACTGGAACAGATACGCAGTATTTT. Drawing the rest from reference TRBV7-2 and TRBJ2-3, the complete variable domain is GAGVSQSPSNKVTEKGKDVELRCDPISGHTALYWYRQSLGQGLEFLIYFQGNSAPDKSGLPSDRFSAERTGGSVSTLTIQRTQQEDSAVYLCASSSVWTGTDTQYFGPGTRLTVL.